Each of the 15 T cell receptor beta chains below was sequenced from the same sample in a study of T cell clones after liver transplantation. Assay used: immunoSEQ multiplex PCR; TCRdb lists only in-frame clones, some missing. The sample holds 50,000 or so clones, 70% to 90% seen once. The sample consisted of CD8+ T cells from blood, taken 12 months after liver transplant. Source of these receptors: a human patient who received a liver transplant. Some T cells may have come from the graft donor.

The chain joins TRBV28 to TRBJ2-2, with D perhaps TRBD2 (6 bases). Trimming cost V 3 bases and J 0 bases, with 11 bases left between them. Germline V gene sequence: CDR1 MDHEN, CDR2 SYDVKM. CDR3 length: 16 residues. DNA for the CDR3: TGTGCCAGCAGTTTCGGGAGCCACGCGAACACCGGGGAGCTGTTTTTT. Amino acids: CASSFGSHANTGELFF.

This clone was seen a single time. The gene calls are TRBV4-3 and TRBJ2-7, with D uncertain. CDR1 is LGHNA and CDR2 is YSLEER in the germline V gene. This CDR3 is 16 amino acids long. V was clipped by 0 bases and J by 7 bases, with 19 bases between them. The CDR3 nucleotides read TGCGCCAGCAGCCAAGATCTAGGAACTCGGGTTCGGGAGCAGTACTTC. This codes for CASSQDLGTRVREQYF.

Concerning this clone itself: A far larger clone lies a single base away; this is likely a read error. The chain carries TRBV5-4 and TRBJ2-7; D possibly corresponds to TRBD2 (6 bases). Per germline, CDR1 SGHNT and CDR2 YYREEE (reference sequence). The CDR3 loop spans 15 amino acids. Trimming pared 4 bases from V and 0 bases from J, leaving 14 bases between. The CDR3 protein is CASSPWGGASYEQYF. CDR3 nucleotides: TGTGCCAGCAGCCCCTGGGGAGGCGCCTCCTACGAGCAGTACTTC. The whole variable domain, remainder taken from reference TRBV5-4 and TRBJ2-7, is ETGVTQSPTHLIKTRGQQVTLRCSSQSGHNTVSWYQQALGQGPQFIFQYYREEENGRGNFPPRFSGLQFPNYSSELNVNALELDDSALYLCASSPWGGASYEQYFGPGTRLTVT.

V gene TRBV28 combines with J gene TRBJ1-1, with unresolved D. V was pared by 5 bases and J by 1 base, with 11 bases between. Germline V gene lookup returns CDR1 MDHEN and CDR2 SYDVKM. This CDR3 has 14 residues. The CDR3 sequence: CASSIIQQNTEAFF. CDR3 bases: TGTGCCAGCAGTATTATTCAGCAGAACACTGAAGCTTTCTTT.

The chain links TRBV19 to TRBJ2-3; tentative D call: TRBD1 (5 bases). This CDR3 comprises 12 residues. Trimming took off 6 bases at V and 2 bases at J, with 6 bases between the two ends. Germline loops: CDR1 LNHDA, CDR2 SQIVND (reference sequence). CDR3 region: CASRGDTDTQYF. The CDR3 DNA is TGTGCCAGTAGAGGGGACACAGATACGCAGTATTTT. The whole variable domain, filled in from reference TRBV19 and TRBJ2-3, reads DGGITQSPKYLFRKEGQNVTLSCEQNLNHDAMYWYRQDPGQGLRLIYYSQIVNDFQKGDIAEGYSVSREKKESFPLTVTSAQKNPTAFYLCASRGDTDTQYFGPGTRLTVL.

This chain links TRBV2 with TRBJ1-1; no definite D call. V lost 4 bases and J 1 base, leaving 7 bases between the germline ends. This CDR3 has 13 residues. The germline V gene has CDR1 SNHLY and CDR2 FYNNEI. CDR3 in DNA: TGTGCCAGCAGTGGCGTCAAGAACACTGAAGCTTTCTTT. Amino acid sequence: CASSGVKNTEAFF. Full variable domain (remainder filled in from reference TRBV2 and TRBJ1-1): EPEVTQTPSHQVTQMGQEVILRCVPISNHLYFYWYRQILGQKVEFLVSFYNNEISEKSEIFDDQFSVERPDGSNFTLKIRSTKLEDSAMYFCASSGVKNTEAFFGQGTRLTVV.

This sequence joins TRBV7-9 and TRBJ1-2, with D unresolved. The CDR3 is 13 amino acids. V lost 2 bases and J lost 3, with 7 bases in between. Germline V gene data show CDR1 as SEHNR and CDR2 as FQNEAQ (reference sequence). This CDR3 reads CASSLILDYGYTF. The CDR3 DNA is TGTGCCAGCAGCTTAATTCTTGACTATGGCTACACCTTC.

The genes are TRBV4-1 and TRBJ2-1; 10 bases are a match to TRBD2. The CDR3 covers 17 residues. V dropped 5 bases and J dropped 7; count of bases not matched to a gene: 14. CDR1 and CDR2 (germline): MGHRA, YSYEKL. CDR3 in amino acids: CASSYLRAGGPGNEQFF. The CDR3 DNA reads as TGCGCCAGCAGCTATCTACGAGCGGGAGGGCCCGGGAATGAGCAGTTCTTC.

The chain couples TRBV5-1 to TRBJ1-4; D gene ambiguous. There are 14 residues in the CDR3. Germline values: CDR1 SGHRS, CDR2 YFSETQ. V shed 0 bases and J shed 4 bases, with 7 bases lying between them. The CDR3 loop reads CASSLEPLNEKLFF. The CDR3 coding sequence is TGCGCCAGCAGCTTGGAACCGCTTAATGAAAAACTGTTTTTT.

The chain carries TRBV9 and TRBJ1-1; D is unclear. V lost 1 base, J lost 3 bases, and 7 bases lay in between. This CDR3 comprises 13 residues. The germline gives CDR1 SGDLS, CDR2 YYNGEE. CDR3 loop: CASSVRQHTEAFF. DNA of the CDR3: TGTGCCAGCAGCGTAAGGCAGCACACTGAAGCTTTCTTT. The full variable domain, with the rest looked up from reference TRBV9 and TRBJ1-1, is DSGVTQTPKHLITATGQRVTLRCSPRSGDLSVYWYQQSLDQGLQFLIQYYNGEERAKGNILERFSAQQFPDLHSELNLSSLELGDSALYFCASSVRQHTEAFFGQGTRLTVV.

The rearrangement joins TRBV7-9 to TRBJ1-1, with TRBD1 matching 11 bases. V shed 4 bases, J shed 5 bases, and the junction held 9 bases outside the gene matches. The germline CDR1 and CDR2 sequences are SEHNR and FQNEAQ (reference sequence). This CDR3 is built from 16 residues. Written as DNA, the CDR3 is TGTGCCAGCAGCTCTCTGGACAGGGGGCTATGGACTGAAGCTTTCTTT. This codes for CASSSLDRGLWTEAFF.

The chain joins TRBV28 to TRBJ2-1; 7 bases are shared with TRBD2. The J segment lost 0 bases and the V segment lost 6 bases, leaving 2 bases of the junction unmatched. Germline CDR1 MDHEN, CDR2 SYDVKM. There are 14 residues in the CDR3. CDR3 amino acids: CASRSGGSYNEQFF. CDR3 DNA: TGTGCCAGCAGATCGGGAGGCTCCTACAATGAGCAGTTCTTC.

The chain links TRBV6-1 to TRBJ2-7; 12 positions match TRBD2. J was trimmed by 2 bases and V by 3 bases; bases with no gene match: 2. CDR1 is MNHNS, CDR2 SASEGT, per germline. CDR3 length: 15 residues. CDR3 bases: TGTGCCAGCAGTGATTGGACTAGCGGGACCTACGAGCAGTACTTC. Its protein is CASSDWTSGTYEQYF.

J is TRBJ2-5 and V is TRBV27; no definite D call. Germline V lookup: CDR1 MNHEY, CDR2 SMNVEV (reference sequence). Trimming stripped 2 bases from V and 2 bases from J, with 18 bases between. The CDR3 is 17 residues long. The CDR3 loop is CASSLGVPPNLQETQYF. The CDR3 DNA is TGTGCCAGCAGTTTAGGTGTACCCCCGAACCTACAAGAGACCCAGTACTTC.

The chain employs TRBV9 and TRBJ2-7; D unclear. CDR1 is SGDLS and CDR2 is YYNGEE in the germline V gene. V dropped 0 bases and J dropped 7 bases, with 17 bases sitting between them. The CDR3 extends over 15 amino acids. CDR3 DNA: TGTGCCAGCAGCGTAGGAGGTGCGGCGGCTCCTGAGCAGTACTTC. Translation: CASSVGGAAAPEQYF.